A selection of T cell receptor beta chains follows, all from one sample in a study of T cells after somatic rescue of genetic block. Measured with immunoSEQ multiplex PCR; TCRdb has only the in-frame clones, and not every one. The data contain about 120,000 clones, about 90% of them singletons. Sequenced material: peripheral blood mononuclear cells (PBMCs). The receptors derive from a woman younger than 35. CDR3s include the opening cysteine and the closing phenylalanine or tryptophan. The D gene is left open where the match is weak. Not all rows give a size; the values are once, few, many and, for expanded clones, a class.

d_gene	v_gene	j_gene	abundance	CDR3nt	CDR3aa
TRBD1	TRBV11-1	TRBJ2-2	once	TGTGCCAGCAGCTCCCAGGGGGTTAACACCGGGGAGCTGTTTTTT	CASSSQGVNTGELFF
.	TRBV7-3	TRBJ2-3	.	TGTGCCAGCAGCTTAGAGTCCCCGGGGACCACAGATACGCAGTATTTT	CASSLESPGTTDTQYF
.	TRBV5-1	TRBJ2-7	few	TGCGCCAGCAGCTTGGACCCCTCGGGGGAGCAGTACTTC	CASSLDPSGEQYF
TRBD1	TRBV7-2	TRBJ1-4	.	TGTGCCAGCAGCCTCAGACAGGGTCCTAATGAAAAACTGTTTTTT	CASSLRQGPNEKLFF
TRBD1	TRBV11-3	TRBJ1-1	once	TGTGCCAGCACCTCACAGGGGGCTGGGACTGAAGCTTTCTTT	CASTSQGAGTEAFF
.	TRBV5-1	TRBJ2-5	.	TGCGCCAGCAGCTTGGGTCGGATTCAAGAGACCCAGTACTTC	CASSLGRIQETQYF
.	TRBV4-2	TRBJ1-5	few	TGTGCCAGCAGCCAAGATATGACGGGGTTTCAGCCCCAGCATTTT	CASSQDMTGFQPQHF
TRBD2	TRBV11-1	TRBJ2-1	once	TGTGCCAGCAGCTTACTAGCGGGGGGGTACAATGAGCAGTTCTTC	CASSLLAGGYNEQFF
.	TRBV25-1	TRBJ1-1	few	TGTGCCAGCAGTGAATCGGGGGGGACTGAAGCTTTCTTT	CASSESGGTEAFF
.	TRBV7-9	TRBJ2-1	few	TGTGCCAGCAGCCCATACCGAGGGGGGGCAAATGAGCAGTTCTTC	CASSPYRGGANEQFF
TRBD1	TRBV7-6	TRBJ1-6	.	TGTGCCAGCAGCTCAGACGCAGGGGGGCTGAATTCACCCCTCCACTTT	CASSSDAGGLNSPLHF